The rows below give T cell receptor beta chains drawn from one sample of a study of CD8 T cells in Susac syndrome. TCRdb reprocessed the immunoSEQ multiplex PCR reads with MiXCR, giving one entry per CDR3 protein. In the table there are 250,000 or so distinct CDR3 sequences, just over 90% of which are singletons. The sample comprised CD4+ T cells from PBMCs. Receptors originate from a human donor with multiple sclerosis. The CDR3 runs from the conserved cysteine through the conserved F or W.

V: TRBV7-9; J: TRBJ2-1; CDR3: CASSLDLSGGQYNEQFF
V: TRBV4-1; J: TRBJ2-5; CDR3: CASSQLVGETQYF
V: TRBV12-3/TRBV12-4; J: TRBJ2-5; CDR3: CASSRGTASEYF
V: TRBV4-1; J: TRBJ2-2; CDR3: CASSQEGIMAGELFF
V: TRBV29-1; J: TRBJ2-3; CDR3: CSVDRLTDTQYF
V: TRBV12-3/TRBV12-4; J: TRBJ2-5; CDR3: CASSPRTQGGETQYF
V: TRBV5-1; J: TRBJ1-1; CDR3: CASSLIAVNTEAFF
V: TRBV29-1; J: TRBJ2-1; CDR3: CSVVGLAGDLEQFF
V: TRBV20-1; J: TRBJ2-6; CDR3: CSANYPGSGANVLTF
V: TRBV18; J: TRBJ2-3; CDR3: CASSPGQGVTDTQYF
V: TRBV15; J: TRBJ1-1; CDR3: CATAAGANTEAFF
V: TRBV20-1; J: TRBJ1-1; CDR3: CSARDRRQGPEAFF
V: TRBV23-1; J: TRBJ2-3; CDR3: CASSQSPSGGVVDTQYF
V: TRBV28; J: TRBJ1-2; CDR3: CASSVLGSGYTF
V: TRBV3-1; J: TRBJ1-2; CDR3: CASSQGDDRDPGYTF